The clone carrying this T cell receptor beta chain was seen a single time. The data belong to a study of cytomegalovirus exposure and HLA in healthy donors. Vbeta (60) and Jbeta (13) primers were used in the PCR. Assay used: immunoSEQ multiplex PCR; TCRdb lists only in-frame clones, some missing. The sample comprises about 160,000 clones, roughly three quarters of which are singletons, and approximately 8.7% rests with the top ten. The CDR3 is made up of 15 amino acids. Germline V gene lookup returns CDR1 MNHNY and CDR2 SVGAGI (reference sequence). With 6 bases clipped from V and 1 base from J, the junction kept 7 bases outside the gene matches.

The V and J genes are TRBV6-6 and TRBJ1-2, with 8 bases fitting TRBD1. Sequences were obtained from PBMCs. This sequence originates from a man between 18 and 29 years old in good health and CMV-seropositive. The CDR3 nucleotides are TGTGCCAGCAGCCAACGACAGGGGCTTAACTATGGCTACACCTTC. It is translated as CASSQRQGLNYGYTF.